The 28 T cell receptor beta chains below come from one sample, sequenced in a study of control samples from healthy donors and cancer patients. Produced via immunoSEQ multiplex PCR; TCRdb's table is partial and in-frame only. This sample has 95,000 to 110,000 clones, with more than 85% found just once. Sequenced material: PBMCs. The receptors come from a man in his 60s with lung cancer.

This clone is labeled medium-sized. The genes are TRBV7-9 and TRBJ1-4; maybe TRBD1 (6 bases). The length of the CDR3 is 16 residues. V shed 5 bases and J shed 4 bases, with 17 bases lying between them. Germline lookup yields CDR1 SEHNR and CDR2 FQNEAQ (reference sequence). The CDR3 is CASSLPTGGINEKLFF. CDR3 nucleotide sequence: TGTGCCAGCAGCCTCCCGACAGGAGGAATTAATGAAAAACTGTTTTTT.

The chain links TRBV19 to TRBJ2-2, with a possible D match to TRBD1 (9 bases). Trimming shortened V by 5 bases and J by 1 base, and 26 bases separated the two germline ends. Germline V CDR1 and CDR2: LNHDA, SQIVND (reference sequence). The CDR3 extends over 20 amino acids. This CDR3 reads CASSVPGQGYSGGNTGELFF. The CDR3 nucleotides read TGTGCCAGTAGTGTCCCGGGACAGGGATACAGCGGGGGGAACACCGGGGAGCTGTTTTTT. Drawing the rest from reference TRBV19 and TRBJ2-2, the complete variable domain is DGGITQSPKYLFRKEGQNVTLSCEQNLNHDAMYWYRQDPGQGLRLIYYSQIVNDFQKGDIAEGYSVSREKKESFPLTVTSAQKNPTAFYLCASSVPGQGYSGGNTGELFFGEGSRLTVL.

The rearrangement joins TRBV21-1 to TRBJ2-7; the D call in the table, TRBD1, was not verified against the DNA. TRBV21-1 has pseudogene status. This CDR3 has 18 residues. CDR3 in amino acids: CASSIHPGQGLLSYEQYV. CDR3 nucleotide sequence: TGTGCCAGCAGCATCCATCCGGGACAGGGACTACTTTCATACGAGCAGTACGTC.

The chain carries TRBV5-1 and TRBJ2-3; D is perhaps TRBD2 (5 bases). The CDR3 loop spans 15 amino acids. Trimming stripped 8 bases from V and 1 base from J, with 17 bases between. Germline CDR1 is SGHRS and CDR2 is YFSETQ. The CDR3 region has the DNA TGCGCCAGTTGTTCTAGCTTACTACGCACAGATACGCAGTATTTT. It translates to CASCSSLLRTDTQYF. Variable domain in full (rest from reference TRBV5-1 and TRBJ2-3): KAGVTQTPRYLIKTRGQQVTLSCSPISGHRSVSWYQQTPGQGLQFLFEYFSETQRNKGNFPGRFSGRQFSNSRSEMNVSTLELGDSALYLCASCSSLLRTDTQYFGPGTRLTVL.

This clone occurred a few times. V and J are TRBV3-1 (or the pseudogene TRBV3-2) and TRBJ2-4; the match to TRBD2 covers 8 bases. Germline CDR1 reads LGHDT; CDR2 reads YNNKEL (reference sequence). V lost 4 bases, J lost 1 base, and 15 bases stayed unmatched. CDR3 length: 19 amino acids. The CDR3 spells CASSPRNSGVGVAKNIQYF. The DNA of the CDR3 is TGTGCCAGCAGCCCTAGAAATAGCGGGGTGGGGGTGGCCAAAAACATTCAGTACTTC.

The genes are TRBV6-5 and TRBJ2-1; D unresolved. CDR1 MNHEY and CDR2 SVGAGI come from the germline V gene. V lost 6 bases, J lost 5 bases, and 17 bases lay in between. CDR3 length: 15 residues. Here the CDR3 reads CASRTGRARDNEQFF. CDR3 bases: TGTGCCAGCAGAACGGGTCGGGCAAGGGACAATGAGCAGTTCTTC.

The chain links TRBV5-5 to TRBJ2-5, with D tentatively TRBD1 or TRBD2 (5 bases each). The length of the CDR3 is 14 residues. V lost 1 base to trimming and J lost 5 bases, with 12 bases between them. Germline V gives CDR1 SGHKS, CDR2 YYEKEE (reference sequence). The CDR3 sequence: CASSLIREGETQYF. CDR3 nucleotides: TGTGCCAGCAGCTTGATCCGCGAGGGGGAGACCCAGTACTTC. Looking up the rest from reference TRBV5-5 and TRBJ2-5 gives the full variable domain: DAGVTQSPTHLIKTRGQQVTLRCSPISGHKSVSWYQQVLGQGPQFIFQYYEKEERGRGNFPDRFSARQFPNYSSELNVNALLLGDSALYLCASSLIREGETQYFGPGTRLLVL.

The CDR3 DNA sequence: TGTGCCAGCAGCTTTAGGTTACAGGGGGCGGCTCAGCCCCAGCATTTT. Translation gives CASSFRLQGAAQPQHF. The J gene is TRBJ1-5, the V gene TRBV5-5; 9 bases agree with TRBD1. Germline CDR1 reads SGHKS; CDR2 reads YYEKEE (reference sequence). The CDR3 spans 16 residues. Losses at the gene ends were 2 bases for V and 6 bases for J; bases not matched to a gene: 9. Combining the CDR3 with reference TRBV5-5 and TRBJ1-5 gives the whole variable domain DAGVTQSPTHLIKTRGQQVTLRCSPISGHKSVSWYQQVLGQGPQFIFQYYEKEERGRGNFPDRFSARQFPNYSSELNVNALLLGDSALYLCASSFRLQGAAQPQHFGDGTRLSIL.

The chain links TRBV5-8 to TRBJ1-6; the D gene is possibly TRBD1 (5 bases). The CDR3 runs to 16 residues. The V end was cut by 0 bases, the J end by 0 bases, with 7 bases between. The germline V gene encodes CDR1 SGHTS and CDR2 YDEGEE. The CDR3 DNA reads as TGTGCCAGCAGCTTGGACGGGGGCTCCTATAATTCACCCCTCCACTTT. It is translated as CASSLDGGSYNSPLHF.

The chain has TRBV4-1 and TRBJ2-4, with D unresolved. From germline, CDR1 is MGHRA and CDR2 YSYEKL. CDR3 size: 17 residues. Trimming left V 2 bases short and J 0 bases short, with 14 bases between. This CDR3 reads CASSQPGPGIAKNIQYF. The CDR3 nucleotides are TGCGCCAGCAGCCAACCAGGACCCGGTATAGCCAAAAACATTCAGTACTTC.

This chain links TRBV9 with TRBJ1-2; D gene uncertain. With 0 bases removed from V and 4 bases from J, the gap between germline ends came to 10 bases. The CDR3 extends over 14 amino acids. The V gene's germline CDR1 is SGDLS and CDR2 YYNGEE. Here the CDR3 reads CASSVVLDSYGYTF. Written as DNA, the CDR3 is TGTGCCAGCAGCGTAGTATTAGATTCCTATGGCTACACCTTC.

This clone was detected only once. The chain is built from TRBV3-1 (or the pseudogene TRBV3-2) and TRBJ2-5; the D gene is possibly TRBD1 (5 bases). The CDR3 is made up of 15 amino acids. The V and J ends lost 4 bases and 0 bases respectively, with 12 bases between them. Germline V gene sequence: CDR1 LGHDT, CDR2 YNNKEL (reference sequence). CDR3 region: CASSPLDINQETQYF. CDR3 nucleotides: TGTGCCAGCAGCCCGCTGGACATAAACCAAGAGACCCAGTACTTC.

The table lists this clone with a count of one. The chain couples TRBV6-5 to TRBJ1-6, with 10 bases matching TRBD1. The CDR3 is 15 residues long. CDR1 is MNHEY and CDR2 is SVGAGI in the germline V gene. V was pared by 6 bases and J by 8 bases, with 7 bases of the junction left unmatched. This chain's CDR3 is CASRGDRGRYSPLHF. For the CDR3, the DNA is TGTGCCAGCAGAGGGGACAGGGGTAGATATTCACCCCTCCACTTT.

This clone appeared once. The V call is TRBV4-1, the J call TRBJ1-2; unclear D gene. Germline V gives CDR1 MGHRA, CDR2 YSYEKL. Trimming pared 0 bases from V and 5 bases from J, leaving 13 bases between. The CDR3 runs 15 residues. The DNA for the CDR3 is TGCGCCAGCAGCCAAGACCACCAGACTTCTTATGGCTACACCTTC. It translates to CASSQDHQTSYGYTF.

The rearrangement joins TRBV19 to TRBJ1-1, with D perhaps TRBD1 (6 bases). The germline CDR1 and CDR2 sequences are LNHDA and SQIVND (reference sequence). The ends were cut back, 7 bases at V and 1 base at J, with 16 bases in the middle. This CDR3 comprises 15 residues. The CDR3 loop is CASKRGAAGNTEAFF. The CDR3 DNA sequence: TGTGCCAGTAAGCGGGGGGCCGCTGGGAACACTGAAGCTTTCTTT.

This clone was seen just once. V usage is TRBV5-1 and J usage is TRBJ1-4; D is unclear. Germline CDR1 and CDR2: SGHRS and YFSETQ. This CDR3 has 14 amino acids. The V end was cut by 0 bases, the J end by 0 bases, with 3 bases between. CDR3 loop: CASSLAATNEKLFF. CDR3 DNA: TGCGCCAGCAGCTTGGCGGCAACTAATGAAAAACTGTTTTTT.

This clone has only a few counts. The chain links TRBV7-8 to TRBJ1-2; D may be TRBD1 (5 bases). The germline V gene encodes CDR1 SGHVS and CDR2 FQNEAQ. The length of the CDR3 is 14 residues. The V end was cut by 5 bases, the J end by 3 bases, with 13 bases between. As DNA, the CDR3 is TGTGCCAGCAGCCATTCAGGGTGGGACTATGGCTACACCTTC. Translation: CASSHSGWDYGYTF.

The chain has TRBV29-1 and TRBJ2-1; D is unclear. Germline V gene data show CDR1 as SQVTM and CDR2 as ANQGSEA. V was pared by 6 bases and J by 3 bases, with 9 bases between. The CDR3 loop spans 12 amino acids. The CDR3 DNA follows: TGCAGCGTCGGATCCGTCTACAATGAGCAGTTCTTC. It codes for CSVGSVYNEQFF.

The CDR3 loop is CASSSLILGRGNQPQHF. CDR3 in DNA: TGTGCCAGCAGTTCCCTTATCCTGGGGAGGGGGAATCAGCCCCAGCATTTT. The chain uses TRBV27 and TRBJ1-5; D is perhaps TRBD1 (6 bases). The CDR3 runs to 17 residues. Per germline, CDR1 MNHEY and CDR2 SMNVEV (reference sequence). V shed 4 bases and J shed 4 bases, with 20 bases lying between them.

The chain's CDR3 is CASSLGTGGLGGYTF. The CDR3 DNA reads as TGTGCCAGCAGCTTGGGGACAGGGGGGCTGGGAGGCTACACCTTC. The genes are TRBV7-3 and TRBJ1-2, with 11 positions matching TRBD1. The CDR3 runs to 15 residues. CDR1 is SGHTA and CDR2 is FQGTGA in the germline V gene. The junction had 8 bases not matched to a gene; V was cut back by 3 bases and J by 8 bases.

This clone was observed a handful of times. The chain couples TRBV2 to TRBJ1-6; D gene ambiguous. The CDR3 runs 15 residues. In germline, CDR1 is SNHLY, CDR2 FYNNEI. Trimming shortened V by 2 bases and J by 6 bases, and 11 bases separated the two germline ends. The CDR3 is CASSESGLPNSPLHF. In nucleotides, the CDR3 is TGTGCCAGCAGTGAATCGGGTCTTCCTAATTCACCCCTCCACTTT.

This clone was counted once. The rearrangement uses TRBV2 and TRBJ1-1; D unclear. V was trimmed by 4 bases and J by 0 bases, leaving 6 bases between them. This CDR3 region has 13 residues. Germline CDR1 SNHLY, CDR2 FYNNEI. DNA for the CDR3: TGTGCCAGCAGTGGGCAGATGAACACTGAAGCTTTCTTT. It codes for CASSGQMNTEAFF. Looking up the rest from reference TRBV2 and TRBJ1-1 gives the full variable domain: EPEVTQTPSHQVTQMGQEVILRCVPISNHLYFYWYRQILGQKVEFLVSFYNNEISEKSEIFDDQFSVERPDGSNFTLKIRSTKLEDSAMYFCASSGQMNTEAFFGQGTRLTVV.

The chain links TRBV7-3 to TRBJ2-6, with D perhaps matching TRBD1 (5 bases). Germline V CDR1 and CDR2: SGHTA, FQGTGA. Trimming left V 0 bases short and J 2 bases short, with 11 bases between. The CDR3 runs 17 residues. Here the CDR3 reads CASSLTAQGAGANVLTF. The CDR3 DNA follows: TGTGCCAGCAGCTTAACTGCGCAGGGTGCTGGGGCCAACGTCCTGACTTTC.

This sequence joins TRBV5-1 and TRBJ1-2, with 9 bases fitting TRBD1. The junction had 14 bases not matched to a gene; V was cut back by 4 bases and J by 7 bases. CDR1 and CDR2 from the germline V gene are SGHRS and YFSETQ. The length of the CDR3 is 16 residues. CDR3 residues: CASSTGTGRTASGYTF. In DNA, the CDR3 is TGCGCCAGCAGCACGGGGACAGGGCGGACTGCGAGTGGCTACACCTTC.

V gene TRBV7-9 combines with J gene TRBJ2-1, with 7 bases aligning to TRBD1. CDR1 and CDR2 (germline): SEHNR, FQNEAQ (reference sequence). The length of the CDR3 is 17 residues. The ends lost 0 bases at V and 6 bases at J; junction bases unmatched: 11. CDR3 DNA sequence: TGTGCCAGCAGCTTAGCGCCCAGGGGGTTCCCTGGCAATGAGCAGTTCTTC. Translation: CASSLAPRGFPGNEQFF.

The chain carries TRBV27 and TRBJ2-2; the D gene is possibly TRBD1 (5 bases). The V end lost 7 bases, the J end lost 6 bases, and 18 bases lay between the germline ends. This CDR3 spans 15 amino acids. Germline CDR1 MNHEY, CDR2 SMNVEV (reference sequence). In DNA form, the CDR3 reads TGTGCCAGCACAAAGTTAGACAGTTCCGCCGGGGAGCTGTTTTTT. This gives the protein CASTKLDSSAGELFF.

The gene calls are TRBV27 and TRBJ2-7; D remains unclear. This CDR3 has 15 residues. V gave up 2 bases and J gave up 1 base, with 12 bases separating them. Germline CDR1 and CDR2: MNHEY and SMNVEV (reference sequence). CDR3 amino acids: CASSLTPTGSYEQYF. CDR3 DNA: TGTGCCAGCAGTTTAACCCCTACCGGATCCTACGAGCAGTACTTC.

V gene TRBV9 combines with J gene TRBJ2-3; 8 positions agree with TRBD2. J lost 5 bases, V lost 2 bases, and 10 bases had no gene match. This CDR3 region has 16 residues. Germline V lookup: CDR1 SGDLS, CDR2 YYNGEE. The CDR3 loop is CASSVTPRGGQDTQYF. CDR3 nucleotide sequence: TGTGCCAGCAGCGTCACCCCCCGGGGGGGCCAAGATACGCAGTATTTT.